This is a list of T cell receptor beta chains from one sample in a study of blood T cell repertoires in COVID-19. Sequencing was performed with immunoSEQ multiplex PCR; in TCRdb, only in-frame clones are kept and a portion is missing. The table lists about 69,000 clones, more than 75% of them singletons, with roughly 44% in the top ten. The material sequenced was peripheral blood. All receptors come from a human donor in a cohort sampled during active COVID-19. Both conserved end residues are part of each CDR3. Each record gives: D gene, clone size, CDR3 length, V gene, J gene, CDR3 protein, CDR3 DNA. D genes are given only for firm matches. Where a row states a size, it is once, few, many or the class of an expanded clone; other rows omit it.

NA	NA	12	TRBV19	TRBJ1-5	CASADGRQPQHF	TGTGCCAGCGCGGATGGTAGGCAGCCCCAGCATTTT
NA	NA	14	TRBV21-1	TRBJ2-7	CASRIDRGDYEQYF	TGTGCCAGCAGAATAGACAGGGGTGACTACGAGCAGTACTTC
NA	NA	16	TRBV18	TRBJ1-3	CASSPLPTGGGNTIYF	TGTGCCAGCTCACCCCTCCCGACAGGCGGTGGAAACACCATATATTTT
NA	NA	14	TRBV19	TRBJ2-5	CASSPGGGGETQYF	TGTGCCAGTAGCCCGGGGGGAGGGGGAGAGACCCAGTACTTC
TRBD2	NA	17	TRBV11-2	TRBJ2-7	CASSSIVPGLAGVEQYF	TGTGCCAGCAGCTCCATCGTTCCGGGACTAGCGGGAGTTGAGCAGTACTTC
NA	NA	13	TRBV15	TRBJ2-5	CATSGGPRETQYF	TGTGCCACCAGCGGGGGCCCGAGGGAGACCCAGTACTTC
TRBD1	NA	15	TRBV3-1/TRBV3-2	TRBJ1-1	CASSRSTGGNTEAFF	TGTGCCAGCAGCCGGTCCACAGGGGGCAACACTGAAGCTTTCTTT
TRBD1	NA	13	TRBV5-6	TRBJ1-2	CASSSDRELGYTF	TGTGCCAGCAGCTCCGACAGGGAACTTGGCTACACCTTC
TRBD1	NA	16	TRBV10-3	TRBJ2-3	CAISEAGQGARDTQYF	TGTGCCATCAGTGAGGCCGGACAGGGGGCGCGAGATACGCAGTATTTT
NA	NA	11	TRBV28	TRBJ2-7	CASSLQHRQYF	TGTGCCAGCAGTCTTCAACACCGGCAGTACTTC
TRBD2	NA	16	TRBV5-4	TRBJ2-5	CASSLGGTSGSQTQYF	TGTGCCAGCAGCTTGGGGGGGACTAGCGGGAGCCAGACCCAGTACTTC
NA	NA	18	TRBV15	TRBJ1-5	CATSRARLETGINQPQHF	TGTGCCACCAGCCGAGCTCGGCTCGAGACAGGCATCAATCAGCCCCAGCATTTT
NA	NA	13	TRBV19	TRBJ2-7	CASSVTNAYEQYF	TGTGCCAGTAGTGTCACTAACGCCTACGAGCAGTACTTC
NA	medium-sized	15	TRBV19	TRBJ1-5	CASAQGGYSNQPQHF	TGTGCCAGCGCCCAAGGGGGTTATAGCAATCAGCCCCAGCATTTT
NA	NA	15	TRBV3-1/TRBV3-2	TRBJ2-1	CASSQVQAPYNEQFF	TGTGCCAGCAGCCAAGTTCAGGCCCCCTACAATGAGCAGTTCTTC
TRBD2	once	14	TRBV5-1	TRBJ2-3	CASSFGTGGDTQYF	TGCGCCAGCAGCTTTGGTACGGGGGGTGATACGCAGTATTTT
TRBD1	once	15	TRBV14	TRBJ1-2	CASSQRGTGSYGYTF	TGTGCCAGCAGCCAACGGGGGACAGGGTCCTATGGCTACACCTTC
NA	NA	15	TRBV19	TRBJ2-7	CASSKGHLIGYEQYF	TGTGCCAGTAGTAAGGGACACCTGATCGGCTACGAGCAGTACTTC
NA	NA	14	TRBV9	TRBJ1-1	CASSVARGGAEAFF	TGTGCCAGCAGCGTAGCTCGCGGGGGCGCTGAAGCTTTCTTT
TRBD2	NA	15	TRBV19	TRBJ2-1	CASSLLAGGHNEQFF	TGTGCCAGTAGCCTACTAGCGGGGGGGCACAATGAGCAGTTCTTC
TRBD1	NA	14	TRBV28	TRBJ1-1	CASSAGQGPTEAFF	TGTGCCAGCAGTGCAGGACAGGGGCCCACTGAAGCTTTCTTT
NA	NA	17	TRBV4-2	TRBJ2-2	CASSQDLVGGGTGELFF	TGTGCCAGCAGCCAAGATCTAGTGGGCGGAGGCACCGGGGAGCTGTTTTTT
TRBD1	NA	15	TRBV5-5	TRBJ1-5	CASSTTGEWNQPQHF	TGTGCCAGCAGCACGACAGGGGAATGGAATCAGCCCCAGCATTTT
NA	many	16	TRBV28	TRBJ1-3	CASSLPRQSSGNTIYF	TGTGCCAGCAGTTTACCCAGGCAGAGCTCTGGAAACACCATATATTTT
NA	once	11	TRBV5-8	TRBJ2-1	CASSTGYEQFF	TGTGCCAGCAGCACAGGGTATGAGCAGTTCTTC
NA	once	13	TRBV27	TRBJ1-2	CASSAQGPYGYTF	TGTGCCAGCAGTGCACAGGGTCCCTATGGCTACACCTTC
NA	NA	14	TRBV6-6	TRBJ2-7	CASSPRGSSYEQYF	TGTGCCAGCAGTCCCCGGGGTAGCTCCTACGAGCAGTACTTC
TRBD1	NA	17	TRBV11-2	TRBJ2-3	CASSFRRTGGTTDTQYF	TGTGCCAGCAGCTTTAGACGGACAGGGGGCACGACAGATACGCAGTATTTT
NA	NA	16	TRBV5-5	TRBJ2-7	CASSSEGWTGSYEQYF	TGTGCCAGCAGCTCGGAGGGATGGACCGGGTCCTACGAGCAGTACTTC
NA	NA	11	TRBV7-9	TRBJ2-1	CASSPPGEQFF	TGTGCCAGCAGCCCACCCGGTGAGCAGTTCTTC
NA	NA	14	TRBV5-1	TRBJ1-2	CASSLWGQGYGYTF	TGCGCCAGCAGCTTGTGGGGGCAGGGGTATGGCTACACCTTC